These 12 T cell receptor beta chains originate from one sample sequenced in a study of cytomegalovirus exposure and HLA in healthy donors. The PCR contained 60 Vbeta and 13 Jbeta primers. Assay used: immunoSEQ multiplex PCR; TCRdb lists only in-frame clones, some missing. The repertoire holds around 67,000 clones, with about 60% as singletons. Sequenced sample: PBMCs. The receptor set was obtained from a woman in her 50s in good health and CMV-seronegative.

This rearrangement joins TRBV14 to TRBJ2-1; a weak D match, TRBD2 (5 bases). Trimming shortened V by 1 base and J by 7 bases, and 20 bases separated the two germline ends. In germline, CDR1 is SGHDN, CDR2 FVKESK. The CDR3 covers 17 residues. The CDR3 bases are TGTGCCAGCAGCCAAGTAGTTGCGGCGGGCCGGATGAATGAGCAGTTCTTC. It specifies CASSQVVAAGRMNEQFF.

The sample holds a few counts of this clone. The chain recombines TRBV7-2 with TRBJ2-5; D may be TRBD2 (6 bases). The J call may not be correct, given that the DNA end is closer to TRBJ2-7. Germline CDR1 SGHTA, CDR2 FQGNSA. The CDR3 has 16 residues. As DNA, the CDR3 is TGTGCCAGCAGCTTAGTGGAGGGTGGGGCACCCTACGAGCAGTACTTC. Its translation is CASSLVEGGAPYEQYF.

This CDR3 reads CAWSAPPGLASEQYF. The CDR3, as DNA: TGTGCCTGGAGCGCCCCCCCGGGGCTAGCGTCCGAGCAGTACTTC. The J gene is TRBJ2-7, the V gene TRBV30, with a tentative D call TRBD2 (6 bases). The CDR3 runs to 15 residues. The V end lost 3 bases, the J end lost 6 bases, and 21 bases lay between the germline ends. Germline V lookup: CDR1 GTSNPN, CDR2 SVGIG (reference sequence).

The J gene is TRBJ2-1, the V gene TRBV10-2; D unresolved. With 2 bases removed from V and 3 bases from J, the gap between germline ends came to 17 bases. Germline V gene lookup returns CDR1 WSHSY and CDR2 SAAADI. The CDR3 is made up of 17 amino acids. The chain's CDR3 is CASSEPSTIFIYNEQFF. CDR3 sequence (DNA): TGCGCCAGCAGTGAGCCGTCGACAATATTCATCTACAATGAGCAGTTCTTC.

The chain combines TRBV10-3 with TRBJ1-2; D gene uncertain. The V end was cut by 3 bases, the J end by 3 bases, with 8 bases between. This CDR3 contains 13 residues. CDR1 is ENHRY, CDR2 SYGVKD, per germline. CDR3 in amino acids: CAISDREDYGYTF. The CDR3 DNA reads as TGTGCCATCAGTGATAGGGAGGACTATGGCTACACCTTC.

V usage is TRBV18 and J usage is TRBJ1-4; 10 bases map to TRBD1. Germline CDR1 is KGHSH and CDR2 is LQKENI. The junction had 11 bases not matched to a gene; V was cut back by 1 base and J by 3 bases. The CDR3 sequence is 19 residues long. The CDR3 DNA reads as TGTGCCAGCTCACCACGCGGACAGGGGGGAAGATTGGCTAATGAAAAACTGTTTTTT. This translates into CASSPRGQGGRLANEKLFF.

The chain is built from TRBV6-6 and TRBJ2-7; D might be TRBD2 (5 bases). There are 15 residues in the CDR3. Germline V lookup: CDR1 MNHNY, CDR2 SVGAGI (reference sequence). The CDR3 DNA reads as TGTGCAATCAGGCCCAGCGGCCATCCCCCCTACGAGCAGTACTTC. Translation gives CAIRPSGHPPYEQYF.

This chain connects TRBV28 to TRBJ2-7, with 9 bases fitting TRBD1. Trimming removed 3 bases from V and 5 bases from J; junction bases left unmatched: 14. This CDR3 comprises 17 residues. CDR1 and CDR2 (germline): MDHEN, SYDVKM. For the CDR3, the DNA is TGTGCCAGCAGTTTTGTGAGATACAGGGGGCGGTCAAACGAGCAGTACTTC. Amino acid sequence: CASSFVRYRGRSNEQYF.

V usage is TRBV2 and J usage is TRBJ2-3, with TRBD2 as a possible D gene (6 bases). Trimming cost V 3 bases and J 11 bases, with 15 bases left between them. The CDR3 totals 13 residues. Germline V gives CDR1 SNHLY, CDR2 FYNNEI. This chain's CDR3 is CASSDLRREKQYF. The CDR3 DNA is TGTGCCAGCAGTGATTTAAGGAGGGAGAAGCAGTATTTT.

This chain joins TRBV5-1 and TRBJ2-3, with TRBD2 matching over 11 bases. The length of the CDR3 is 15 residues. Germline assignment: CDR1 SGHRS and CDR2 YFSETQ. After removal of 4 bases from V and 4 bases from J, the junction contained 5 bases not matched to a gene. The CDR3 reads CASSAGLAGADTQYF. DNA of the CDR3: TGCGCCAGCAGCGCTGGACTAGCGGGTGCAGATACGCAGTATTTT. Looking up the rest from reference TRBV5-1 and TRBJ2-3 gives the full variable domain: KAGVTQTPRYLIKTRGQQVTLSCSPISGHRSVSWYQQTPGQGLQFLFEYFSETQRNKGNFPGRFSGRQFSNSRSEMNVSTLELGDSALYLCASSAGLAGADTQYFGPGTRLTVL.

The chain is built from TRBV19 and TRBJ2-7, with D uncertain. V was clipped by 4 bases and J by 6 bases, with 10 bases between them. Germline V gives CDR1 LNHDA, CDR2 SQIVND (reference sequence). This CDR3 spans 12 amino acids. As DNA, the CDR3 is TGTGCCAGTAGTACAACCCCAGGCGAGCAGTACTTC. Translated, it gives CASSTTPGEQYF.

J is TRBJ2-5 and V is TRBV2; D is perhaps TRBD1 (5 bases). This CDR3 is 14 amino acids long. Germline V gene data show CDR1 as SNHLY and CDR2 as FYNNEI. V was shortened by 6 bases and J by 0 bases, with 11 bases between the two germline ends. CDR3 in amino acids: CASSLTDDQETQYF. CDR3 DNA sequence: TGTGCCAGCAGCCTGACAGATGACCAAGAGACCCAGTACTTC. The complete variable domain, with remaining parts taken from reference TRBV2 and TRBJ2-5, reads EPEVTQTPSHQVTQMGQEVILRCVPISNHLYFYWYRQILGQKVEFLVSFYNNEISEKSEIFDDQFSVERPDGSNFTLKIRSTKLEDSAMYFCASSLTDDQETQYFGPGTRLLVL.